The next 12 T cell receptor beta chains were all read from a single sample in a study of T-cell reconstitution after alpha-beta-depleted transplantation in children. Unique molecular identifiers were incorporated into the prepared TCRbeta library. Via MiXCR, TCRdb re-called the PCR reads, giving one row per CDR3 protein. This sample yields around 530,000 distinct CDR3 sequences, of which 32% are seen a single time; 2% to 3% belongs to the top ten. The sequencing here drew on PBMCs from the stem cell graft donor, taken from the stem cell graft. These receptors were taken from a human donor who donated a stem cell graft to a child with aplastic anemia.

This clonotype was observed a single time. The chain links TRBV20-1 to TRBJ2-3; a weak D match, TRBD2 (6 bases). V was cut by 6 bases and J by 5 bases, with 6 bases left in between. CDR3 length equals 10 residues. Per the germline V gene, CDR1 is DFQATT and CDR2 is SNEGSKA (reference sequence). CDR3 sequence (DNA): TGCAGTGCCGGGAGAGATACGCAGTATTTT. Amino acids: CSAGRDTQYF.

V gene TRBV7-2 combines with J gene TRBJ1-1, with D unclear. CDR3 length: 15 amino acids. Germline V gene data show CDR1 as SGHTA and CDR2 as FQGNSA. V was clipped by 2 bases and J by 0 bases, with 10 bases between them. The CDR3 DNA reads as TGTGCCAGCAGCTTATCTCAGGCCTTGAACACTGAAGCTTTCTTT. It translates to CASSLSQALNTEAFF.

This clonotype has a handful of counts. The chain has TRBV5-4 and TRBJ2-3, with a tentative D call TRBD2 (6 bases). The germline V and J ends were trimmed by 0 bases and 2 bases, with 10 bases remaining between them. The germline gives CDR1 SGHNT, CDR2 YYREEE (reference sequence). This CDR3 is 15 amino acids long. The CDR3 is CASSLGRDFTDTQYF. CDR3 nucleotides: TGTGCCAGCAGCTTGGGGCGGGACTTCACAGATACGCAGTATTTT.

This clonotype was counted between two and nine times. The chain uses TRBV29-1 and TRBJ1-2; D ambiguous. V gave up 6 bases and J gave up 2 bases, with 10 bases separating them. CDR1 SQVTM and CDR2 ANQGSEA come from the germline V gene. CDR3 length: 12 residues. CDR3 sequence: CSVPGLNYGYTF. CDR3 nucleotide sequence: TGCAGCGTCCCCGGACTGAACTATGGCTACACCTTC.

Here the CDR3 reads CASRGTGEPDTQYF. The CDR3 bases are TGCGCCAGCAGGGGTACAGGGGAACCAGATACGCAGTATTTT. The gene calls are TRBV5-1 and TRBJ2-3, with TRBD1 identical over 7 bases. J lost 4 bases, V lost 5 bases, and 7 bases had no gene match. In germline, CDR1 is SGHRS, CDR2 YFSETQ. This CDR3 is built from 14 residues.

The chain uses TRBV5-1 and TRBJ2-1; D is ambiguous. CDR3 length: 16 residues. Germline values: CDR1 SGHRS, CDR2 YFSETQ. V gave up 0 bases and J gave up 2 bases, with 12 bases separating them. The CDR3 DNA is TGCGCCAGCAGCTTGGGCTACTCCTCAGCCTACAATGAGCAGTTCTTC. Amino acids: CASSLGYSSAYNEQFF. The whole variable domain, filled in from reference TRBV5-1 and TRBJ2-1, reads KAGVTQTPRYLIKTRGQQVTLSCSPISGHRSVSWYQQTPGQGLQFLFEYFSETQRNKGNFPGRFSGRQFSNSRSEMNVSTLELGDSALYLCASSLGYSSAYNEQFFGPGTRLTVL.

This rearrangement joins TRBV5-5 to TRBJ2-3; no firm D call. Trimming took off 2 bases at V and 2 bases at J, with 9 bases between the two ends. In germline, CDR1 is SGHKS, CDR2 YYEKEE (reference sequence). CDR3 length: 14 residues. This CDR3 reads CASSLTDPTDTQYF. The CDR3 coding sequence is TGTGCCAGCAGCTTAACAGACCCCACAGATACGCAGTATTTT.

The sample holds a few counts of this clonotype. The chain employs TRBV11-2 and TRBJ2-1; D not certain. From germline, CDR1 is SGHAT and CDR2 FQNNGV. V lost 3 bases to trimming and J lost 9 bases, with 18 bases between them. There are 15 residues in the CDR3. CDR3 sequence (DNA): TGTGCCAGCAGCTTCTCTGGACGTCCCTCGGGTGAGCAGTTCTTC. Translated: CASSFSGRPSGEQFF.

The chain recombines TRBV7-2 with TRBJ1-4; 8 positions agree with TRBD1. The ends lost 4 bases at V and 4 bases at J; junction bases unmatched: 2. The CDR3 covers 14 residues. From germline, CDR1 is SGHTA and CDR2 FQGNSA. The CDR3 reads CASSWDRINEKLFF. Written as DNA, the CDR3 is TGTGCCAGCAGCTGGGACAGGATTAATGAAAAACTGTTTTTT.

The chain uses TRBV4-3 and TRBJ2-1; TRBD1 agrees at 10 bases. Germline V CDR1 and CDR2: LGHNA, YSLEER. Trimming took 0 bases from V and 2 from J; bases not matched to a gene: 4. The CDR3 is 17 residues long. As DNA, the CDR3 is TGCGCCAGCAGCCAAGATTTAGACAGGGGGCCCTACAATGAGCAGTTCTTC. Translated, it gives CASSQDLDRGPYNEQFF.

Only a few counts were recorded for this clonotype. This chain links TRBV4-2 with TRBJ1-1; D gene unclear. The CDR3 runs 18 residues. From germline, CDR1 is LGHNA and CDR2 YNFKEQ. V dropped 0 bases and J dropped 1 base, with 18 bases sitting between them. The CDR3 protein is CASSQDQSRRLPNTEAFF. The CDR3 region has the DNA TGTGCCAGCAGCCAAGATCAGAGCCGACGGCTACCGAACACTGAAGCTTTCTTT.

The rearrangement uses TRBV6-1 and TRBJ1-2; no reliable D call. The germline CDR1 and CDR2 sequences are MNHNS and SASEGT. The CDR3 contains 14 residues. V dropped 6 bases and J dropped 3 bases, with 14 bases sitting between them. CDR3 coding DNA: TGTGCCAGCAGAACAAGACACGAGGACTATGGCTACACCTTC. Encoded protein: CASRTRHEDYGYTF.